This T cell receptor (beta chain) was sequenced in a study of cytomegalovirus exposure and HLA in healthy donors. Turning to the study itself: Researchers previously reported finding roughly 120 million unique TCR beta sequences from around 200 million T cells. Within the Caucasian-associated ancestry cluster were around 80% of the approximately 400 genotyped donors. Study-level results: HLA alleles were associated with fewer than 20,000 TCR beta sequences in a later analysis at 0.05 false discovery rate. Later analysis demonstrated an association between a missense DCLRE1C variant and TCR beta V- and J-gene trimming.

V was shortened by 6 bases and J by 6 bases, with 12 bases between the two germline ends. There are 13 residues in the CDR3. Germline V gene data show CDR1 as SGHRS and CDR2 as YFSETQ. Note on this clone: Antigen: not known.

The PCR ran on 60 Vbeta and 13 Jbeta primers. Using immunoSEQ multiplex PCR, the repertoire was profiled, and TCRdb retains in-frame clones only, with some absent. The table shows more than 100,000 clones, with about 80% occurring only once. This clonotype originated in a middle-aged woman in good health and CMV-seropositive. V gene TRBV5-1 combines with J gene TRBJ1-4, with a tentative D call TRBD1 (6 bases). The sample taken for sequencing was PBMCs. The DNA for the CDR3 is TGCGCCAGCATCCAGGGGCGCCATGAAAAACTGTTTTTT. Protein: CASIQGRHEKLFF.